This T cell receptor beta chain stems from a study of cytomegalovirus exposure and HLA in healthy donors. CDR3 length equals 15 residues. The germline V gene has CDR1 MNHEY and CDR2 SMNVEV (reference sequence). With 6 bases clipped from V and 14 bases from J, the junction kept 14 bases outside the gene matches. Vbeta (60) and Jbeta (13) primers were used in the PCR. The protocol was immunoSEQ multiplex PCR, while the TCRdb copy is restricted to in-frame clones and leaves out a portion. The sample has roughly 150,000 clones, roughly 81% seen once. The material sequenced was PBMCs. The TCR was taken from a young man in good health and CMV-seropositive. The V call is TRBV27, the J call TRBJ1-6; 9 nucleotides agree with TRBD1. CDR3 protein: CASSPKPGQGRALHF. CDR3 sequence (DNA): TGTGCCAGCAGCCCGAAGCCGGGACAGGGCCGCGCCCTCCACTTT.